What follows are 4 T cell receptor beta chains derived from one specimen sequenced in a study of preoperative IRX-2 immunotherapy in early breast cancer. Profiled with immunoSEQ multiplex PCR; TCRdb holds only in-frame clones, not every one. The sample records some 29,000 clones, 90% being singletons. Treatment described: preoperative locoregional IRX-2 cytokine immunotherapy. The material was obtained from a patient treated with IRX-2 immunotherapy. Every receptor here comes from a human donor with breast cancer.

J is TRBJ1-5 and V is TRBV6-1; weak D call: TRBD1 (5 bases). Deletions cut 5 bases from V and 4 bases from J, with 15 bases between. The CDR3 has 15 amino acids. Germline V lookup: CDR1 MNHNS, CDR2 SASEGT. CDR3 loop: CASSPGVGGNQPQHF. The CDR3 DNA reads as TGTGCCAGCAGTCCCGGGGTGGGGGGGAATCAGCCCCAGCATTTT.

This sequence joins TRBV5-6 and TRBJ1-5; D is unclear. Between the trimmed V and J ends, which lost 4 bases and 7 bases, there was a span of 9 bases. CDR1 and CDR2 from the germline V gene are SGHDT and YYEEEE. The CDR3 sequence is 12 residues long. CDR3 sequence reads: CASSLSGQPQHF. CDR3 sequence (DNA): TGTGCCAGCAGCCTAAGTGGACAGCCCCAGCATTTT.

V and J are TRBV4-3 and TRBJ2-2; D uncertain. V lost 0 bases, J lost 1 base, and 18 bases lay in between. Germline CDR1 is LGHNA and CDR2 is YSLEER. This CDR3 contains 19 residues. The DNA for the CDR3 is TGCGCCAGCAGCCAAGATTGGGGAAGAAGCCTGTTGAACACCGGGGAGCTGTTTTTT. This translates into CASSQDWGRSLLNTGELFF.

The chain joins TRBV18 to TRBJ2-7, with D possibly being TRBD1 (7 bases). The CDR3 is made up of 12 amino acids. Germline-derived CDR1 and CDR2 are KGHSH and LQKENI. The germline V and J ends were trimmed by 8 bases and 5 bases, with 13 bases remaining between them. The CDR3 region is CASRQGGNEQYF. Written as DNA, the CDR3 is TGTGCCAGCCGACAGGGAGGAAACGAGCAGTACTTC.